Described below is a single T cell receptor beta chain sequence and its context. Its antigen is not known. In the PCR, 60 Vbeta and 13 Jbeta primers were used. Here immunoSEQ multiplex PCR was the method, and the copy in TCRdb shows in-frame clones only, minus some. This sample has some 200,000 clones, with approximately 78% found just once. This sample was taken from a study of cytomegalovirus exposure and HLA in healthy donors. Study findings and constraints: The Asian-associated ancestry cluster reportedly had fewer N-insertions than the 666-donor mean in a later analysis. Among TCR beta chains of equal frequency, HLA-associated ones were more clonally expanded in a later analysis. The study recorded 160 or so TCR beta chains that were cytomegalovirus-associated. Excluded: some indistinguishable V segments such as TRBV6-2 and TRBV6-3.

V lost 3 bases, J lost 4 bases, and 16 bases lay in between. Germline V gives CDR1 SGHRS, CDR2 YFSETQ. CDR3 size: 15 residues. The clonotype originates from a woman between 18 and 29 years old in good health and CMV-seronegative. The sample was PBMCs. The chain recombines TRBV5-1 with TRBJ1-2, with D possibly being TRBD1 (6 bases). This chain's CDR3 is CASSSGDTLGYGYTF. The CDR3, as DNA: TGCGCCAGCAGCTCAGGGGACACCCTTGGCTATGGCTACACCTTC.